The clone carrying this T cell receptor (beta chain) was counted between two and nine times. Antigen: not known. The sample belongs to a study of response to subunit inactivated influenza vaccine. J was trimmed by 0 bases and V by 6 bases; bases with no gene match: 8. The germline gives CDR1 MNHEY, CDR2 SVGEGT. The CDR3 totals 17 residues. General study points: With each seasonal influenza vaccination, the authors suggested, few new T cells are recruited.

TCRdb re-derived calls from the RT-PCR reads in MiXCR, one entry per CDR3 protein. The profile shows 750,000 to 850,000 distinct CDR3 sequences, about 18% of them singletons. The sample was PBMCs from blood, taken roughly 5 days after vaccination. This receptor was identified in a man aged 45 to 65 who received an inactivated influenza vaccine. This chain links TRBV6-2 or TRBV6-3 with TRBJ2-7; 13 bases are shared with TRBD2. The CDR3 protein is CASSRLAGGRSSYEQYF. The DNA for the CDR3 is TGTGCCAGCAGCCGACTAGCGGGGGGCCGGAGCTCCTACGAGCAGTACTTC.